The 5 T cell receptor beta chains reported below all come from one sample, sequenced in a study of radiation and T cells in renal cell carcinoma. Described time point: blood 4 weeks post-SBRT, at nephrectomy. Treatment meaning: 15 Gy SBRT to primary tumor, nephrectomy 4 weeks later. Libraries were prepared by immunoSEQ multiplex PCR; TCRdb keeps only in-frame clonotypes and omits some of them. The table records approximately 170,000 clones, 88% of them present only once. The material was blood, obtained from a patient whose treatment included radiotherapy and nephrectomy. All receptors derive from a woman aged 45 to 65 with renal cell carcinoma.

V is TRBV6-1 and J is TRBJ2-3; 12 bases are a match to TRBD2. This CDR3 region has 15 residues. With 8 bases clipped from V and 2 bases from J, the junction kept 5 bases outside the gene matches. CDR1 MNHNS and CDR2 SASEGT come from the germline V gene. CDR3 DNA sequence: TGTGCCAGCGAGCTAGCGGGGGGGCCCACAGATACGCAGTATTTT. Protein sequence: CASELAGGPTDTQYF.

This clone has only a few counts. The V call is TRBV2, the J call TRBJ1-2; 8 bases agree with TRBD1. The CDR3 is made up of 16 amino acids. Trimming cost V 3 bases and J 3 bases; bases outside gene matches: 9. CDR1 SNHLY and CDR2 FYNNEI come from the germline V gene. The CDR3 DNA reads as TGTGCCAGCAGTGAGGCAGGGGGCTATTGGGACTATGGCTACACCTTC. This encodes CASSEAGGYWDYGYTF.

The chain joins TRBV6-5 to TRBJ2-5; TRBD2 aligns across 11 bases. V lost 6 bases to trimming and J lost 4 bases; unmatched junction nucleotides: 4. Germline values: CDR1 MNHEY, CDR2 SVGAGI. The CDR3 has 14 amino acids. This CDR3 reads CASSPGTSGETQYF. The CDR3 DNA reads TGTGCCAGCAGCCCCGGGACTAGCGGAGAGACCCAGTACTTC.

This chain uses TRBV7-8 with TRBJ1-3; unclear D gene. Germline V gene data show CDR1 as SGHVS and CDR2 as FQNEAQ. Trimming removed 3 bases at V and 0 bases at J, with 9 bases between. The CDR3 contains 15 residues. The CDR3 DNA reads as TGTGCCAGCAGCTTCCCCGGGTCCTCTGGAAACACCATATATTTT. Protein product: CASSFPGSSGNTIYF.

This clone was seen only once. The chain couples TRBV5-1 to TRBJ2-5; tentatively, D is TRBD1 (6 bases). The germline V gene encodes CDR1 SGHRS and CDR2 YFSETQ. V lost 6 bases and J lost 5, with 17 bases in between. This CDR3 has 14 amino acids. CDR3 bases: TGCGCCAGCAAGCCAGGGGCAGTGGATGAGACCCAGTACTTC. It translates to CASKPGAVDETQYF. The full variable domain, with the rest looked up from reference TRBV5-1 and TRBJ2-5, is KAGVTQTPRYLIKTRGQQVTLSCSPISGHRSVSWYQQTPGQGLQFLFEYFSETQRNKGNFPGRFSGRQFSNSRSEMNVSTLELGDSALYLCASKPGAVDETQYFGPGTRLLVL.